This is a list of T cell receptor beta chains from one sample in a study of T cell responses to AZD1222 COVID-19 vaccine. The table came from immunoSEQ multiplex PCR; TCRdb's copy has only in-frame clones and leaves some out. The profile shows about 170,000 clones, roughly nine tenths of them singletons. The specimen was peripheral blood, collected on day 0 of AZD1222 vaccination. These receptors all stem from an adult in good health. Each CDR3 is given with its conserved first and last residue. A D gene is named only where the DNA matches it firmly. A row's size may be missing; if present it is once, few, many or a size class.

v_gene: TRBV7-2
d_gene: -
j_gene: TRBJ2-5
abundance: -
CDR3aa: CASSLGANQETQYF
CDR3nt: TGTGCCAGCAGCTTAGGTGCTAATCAAGAGACCCAGTACTTC

v_gene: TRBV6-5
d_gene: -
j_gene: TRBJ1-3
abundance: once
CDR3aa: CASSSGSSGNTIYF
CDR3nt: TGTGCCAGCAGTTCAGGCAGCTCTGGAAACACCATATATTTT

v_gene: TRBV6-2/TRBV6-3
d_gene: -
j_gene: TRBJ1-6
abundance: -
CDR3aa: CASSYLRFPDYNSPLHF
CDR3nt: TGTGCCAGCAGTTACTTACGTTTCCCAGATTATAATTCACCCCTCCACTTT

v_gene: TRBV19
d_gene: -
j_gene: TRBJ1-5
abundance: -
CDR3aa: CASSIEVHSNQPQHF
CDR3nt: TGTGCCAGTAGTATAGAAGTTCATAGCAATCAGCCCCAGCATTTT

v_gene: TRBV18
d_gene: -
j_gene: TRBJ2-6
abundance: -
CDR3aa: CASSPYSGANVLTF
CDR3nt: TGTGCCAGCTCACCTTACTCTGGGGCCAACGTCCTGACTTTC

v_gene: TRBV10-3
d_gene: TRBD2
j_gene: TRBJ2-1
abundance: -
CDR3aa: CATSGGSYNEQFF
CDR3nt: TGTGCCACTAGCGGGGGCTCCTACAATGAGCAGTTCTTC

v_gene: TRBV6-2/TRBV6-3
d_gene: TRBD1
j_gene: TRBJ2-1
abundance: -
CDR3aa: CASSSRTGVVYNEQFF
CDR3nt: TGTGCCAGCAGTTCCCGGACAGGGGTGGTCTACAATGAGCAGTTCTTC

v_gene: TRBV5-1
d_gene: -
j_gene: TRBJ2-1
abundance: once
CDR3aa: CASSLATGTHNEQFF
CDR3nt: TGCGCCAGCAGCTTGGCCACAGGGACCCACAATGAGCAGTTCTTC

v_gene: TRBV15
d_gene: -
j_gene: TRBJ1-5
abundance: -
CDR3aa: CATSSRGSNQPQHF
CDR3nt: TGTGCCACCAGCAGTAGGGGTAGCAATCAGCCCCAGCATTTT

v_gene: TRBV7-8
d_gene: -
j_gene: TRBJ2-5
abundance: -
CDR3aa: CASRSRGSETQYF
CDR3nt: TGTGCCAGCAGGTCACGGGGCAGTGAGACCCAGTACTTC